These 6 T cell receptor beta chains were all obtained from the same sample, sequenced in a study of T-cell memory formation after mild COVID-19. One entry per CDR3 protein, called by TCRdb with MiXCR from the 5' RACE reads. This sample has roughly 150,000 distinct CDR3 sequences, with approximately 25% found just once. The specimen was PBMCs or a T cell subset sorted from them (not recorded which). The source is an adult woman who had mild COVID-19 (a few samples of this study predate the infection). Cell type and time point are not known.

The count of this clonotype is one. V gene TRBV3-1 combines with J gene TRBJ2-5; 12 bases align to TRBD2. Per the germline V gene, CDR1 is LGHDT and CDR2 is YNNKEL (reference sequence). This CDR3 is built from 18 residues. Losses at the gene ends were 3 bases for V and 5 bases for J; bases not matched to a gene: 13. Here the CDR3 reads CASSQNRRLAGVGETQYF. DNA of the CDR3: TGTGCCAGCAGCCAGAACCGTAGACTAGCGGGAGTAGGGGAGACCCAGTACTTC.

J is TRBJ2-3 and V is TRBV7-9, with unresolved D. The length of the CDR3 is 12 residues. From germline, CDR1 is SEHNR and CDR2 FQNEAQ (reference sequence). V was shortened by 4 bases and J by 5 bases, with 7 bases between the two germline ends. CDR3 loop: CASSSLLDTQYF. The DNA of the CDR3 is TGTGCCAGCAGCTCGCTTTTAGATACGCAGTATTTT. The full variable domain, its missing parts supplied by reference TRBV7-9 and TRBJ2-3, is DTGVSQNPRHKITKRGQNVTFRCDPISEHNRLYWYRQTLGQGPEFLTYFQNEAQLEKSRLLSDRFSAERPKGSFSTLEIQRTEQGDSAMYLCASSSLLDTQYFGPGTRLTVL.

This clonotype was counted a few times. J is TRBJ2-1 and V is TRBV27; 9 nucleotides line up with TRBD1. The CDR3 length is 14 residues. V shed 3 bases and J 7 bases; nucleotides not matched to a gene: 4. Germline assignment: CDR1 MNHEY and CDR2 SMNVEV (reference sequence). The CDR3 loop reads CASSFRDRANEQFF. Written as DNA, the CDR3 is TGTGCCAGCAGTTTCCGGGACAGGGCTAATGAGCAGTTCTTC.

A few counts support this clonotype. The chain joins TRBV9 to TRBJ1-1; D perhaps matches TRBD1 (5 bases). Germline loops: CDR1 SGDLS, CDR2 YYNGEE. The V and J ends lost 4 bases and 4 bases respectively, with 11 bases between them. This CDR3 is built from 13 residues. This CDR3 reads CASSPPGTTEAFF. CDR3 nucleotides: TGTGCCAGCAGCCCACCCGGGACCACTGAAGCTTTCTTT.

V gene TRBV29-1 combines with J gene TRBJ1-2, with a possible D match to TRBD1 (5 bases). V was trimmed by 2 bases and J by 1 base, leaving 11 bases between them. The CDR3 sequence is 14 residues long. Germline lookup yields CDR1 SQVTM and CDR2 ANQGSEA. The CDR3 nucleotides read TGCAGCGTTGAACCCTTCGACAGTAACTATGGCTACACCTTC. Amino acids: CSVEPFDSNYGYTF.

Only a few counts were recorded for this clonotype. The CDR3 DNA sequence: TGTGCCACCGCTGTAGAGAGACCAGCGACTAGCCCCAGGGAGACCCAGTACTTC. Protein sequence: CATAVERPATSPRETQYF. This chain connects TRBV27 to TRBJ2-5, with TRBD2 identical over 7 bases. The CDR3 is 18 residues long. J lost 5 bases, V lost 10 bases, and 25 bases had no gene match. CDR1 and CDR2 from the germline V gene are MNHEY and SMNVEV (reference sequence).